This passage covers 28 T cell receptor beta chains from one sample sequenced in a study of blood T cell repertoires in COVID-19. The data were produced by immunoSEQ multiplex PCR, yet TCRdb's version contains in-frame clones alone and is incomplete. The table lists 140,000 to 150,000 clones, roughly 88% of them singletons. The sequenced sample was peripheral blood. The receptors originated from a man in his sixties with active or convalescent COVID-19.

The J gene is TRBJ2-1, the V gene TRBV2; 10 bases line up with TRBD1. J lost 8 bases, V lost 6 bases, and 10 bases had no gene match. CDR1 and CDR2 (germline): SNHLY, FYNNEI. This CDR3 has 15 amino acids. In DNA, the CDR3 is TGTGCCAGCAGCGCCGGGACAGGGGATTTTTATGAGCAGTTCTTC. Protein product: CASSAGTGDFYEQFF.

This clone was detected once. The genes are TRBV30 and TRBJ1-6; D call uncertain. The germline gives CDR1 GTSNPN, CDR2 SVGIG (reference sequence). The CDR3 has 15 amino acids. The V end was cut by 4 bases, the J end by 7 bases, with 17 bases between. CDR3 sequence reads: CAWTESPGPNSPLHF. Here the CDR3 DNA reads TGTGCCTGGACGGAGTCCCCGGGTCCAAATTCACCCCTCCACTTT.

The V call is TRBV7-2, the J call TRBJ1-1, with 8 bases lining up with TRBD1. Per the germline V gene, CDR1 is SGHTA and CDR2 is FQGNSA. This CDR3 has 17 residues. Unmatched junction bases numbered 11, after V lost 0 bases and J lost 5 bases. The CDR3 DNA sequence: TGTGCCAGCAGCTTAGCCCTCGGGACAGGTCAGGTTACTGAAGCTTTCTTT. This translates into CASSLALGTGQVTEAFF.

The chain has TRBV4-2 and TRBJ1-2; 10 positions match TRBD1. The CDR3 loop spans 13 amino acids. Germline V lookup: CDR1 LGHNA, CDR2 YNFKEQ. V lost 3 bases, J lost 6 bases, and 1 base stayed unmatched. CDR3 protein: CASSQGTGDGYTF. Written as DNA, the CDR3 is TGTGCCAGCAGCCAGGGGACAGGGGATGGCTACACCTTC.

The rearrangement links TRBV25-1 to TRBJ1-3, with TRBD1 identical over 7 bases. CDR1 MGHDK and CDR2 SYGVNS come from the germline V gene. Unmatched junction bases numbered 3, after V lost 4 bases and J lost 0 bases. The CDR3 length is 15 residues. The CDR3 DNA reads TGTGCCAGCAGTGGGGGACAGTCCTCTGGAAACACCATATATTTT. The encoded protein is CASSGGQSSGNTIYF.

The rearrangement links TRBV6-4 to TRBJ2-1, with 7 bases matching TRBD2. In germline, CDR1 is MRHNA, CDR2 SNTAGT. Unmatched junction bases numbered 10, after V lost 3 bases and J lost 5 bases. This CDR3 contains 16 residues. The CDR3 coding sequence is TGTGCCAGCAGTGAAGGGGTAGTGGGAGGGCACAATGAGCAGTTCTTC. Translated: CASSEGVVGGHNEQFF.

V and J are TRBV7-6 and TRBJ1-1; 9 bases fit TRBD1. Trimming removed 5 bases from V and 1 base from J; junction bases left unmatched: 11. The CDR3 is 17 amino acids. In germline, CDR1 is SGHVS, CDR2 FNYEAQ. The DNA for the CDR3 is TGTGCCAGCAGCCCCGGGACAGGGAGGGGGACGAACACTGAAGCTTTCTTT. Translated: CASSPGTGRGTNTEAFF.

The rearrangement links TRBV5-1 to TRBJ1-1; TRBD1 matches at 7 bases. Germline V gene sequence: CDR1 SGHRS, CDR2 YFSETQ. This CDR3 has 19 residues. The ends lost 0 bases at V and 0 bases at J; junction bases unmatched: 14. CDR3 DNA sequence: TGCGCCAGCAGCTTGGGAAAAATAGGGACAGCTTATCTGAACACTGAAGCTTTCTTT. This codes for CASSLGKIGTAYLNTEAFF. The full variable domain, completed using reference TRBV5-1 and TRBJ1-1, is KAGVTQTPRYLIKTRGQQVTLSCSPISGHRSVSWYQQTPGQGLQFLFEYFSETQRNKGNFPGRFSGRQFSNSRSEMNVSTLELGDSALYLCASSLGKIGTAYLNTEAFFGQGTRLTVV.

The chain is built from TRBV7-8 and TRBJ2-2; 8 bases match TRBD1. CDR1 is SGHVS and CDR2 is FQNEAQ in the germline V gene. This CDR3 spans 14 amino acids. V shed 6 bases, J shed 6 bases, and the junction held 6 bases outside the gene matches. Written as DNA, the CDR3 is TGTGCCAGCAGTCCGACAGGGGTTTCCGGGGAGCTGTTTTTT. Translated: CASSPTGVSGELFF.

The chain employs TRBV5-1 and TRBJ2-2; no reliable D call. The CDR3 loop spans 15 amino acids. V lost 1 base to trimming and J lost 6 bases, with 13 bases between them. From germline, CDR1 is SGHRS and CDR2 YFSETQ. DNA for the CDR3: TGCGCCAGCAGCTTGCCCTATAATCCTCCCGGGGAGCTGTTTTTT. It translates to CASSLPYNPPGELFF.

This chain connects TRBV4-3 to TRBJ1-1, with D perhaps TRBD1 (5 bases). V gave up 0 bases and J gave up 8 bases, with 10 bases separating them. The germline V gene has CDR1 LGHNA and CDR2 YSLEER. The CDR3 covers 13 residues. CDR3 DNA sequence: TGCGCCAGCAGCCAAGATCCCAGGGCCGAAGCTTTCTTT. Protein: CASSQDPRAEAFF.

The count of this clone is one. As DNA, the CDR3 is TGTGCCAGCAGTCCAGTCAAGGGGCGGGATACAACTAATGAAAAACTGTTTTTT. This translates into CASSPVKGRDTTNEKLFF. This chain joins TRBV6-6 and TRBJ1-4; possible D gene TRBD1, 5 bases. The ends were cut back, 5 bases at V and 0 bases at J, with 19 bases in the middle. The germline gives CDR1 MNHNY, CDR2 SVGAGI (reference sequence). The CDR3 is made up of 18 amino acids.

The genes are TRBV14 and TRBJ2-1; 10 nucleotides match TRBD2. J lost 7 bases, V lost 5 bases, and 8 bases had no gene match. From germline, CDR1 is SGHDN and CDR2 FVKESK. The CDR3 consists of 15 residues. In DNA form, the CDR3 reads TGTGCCAGCAGCGCGGGAGCGGGGGGGCTTAATGAGCAGTTCTTC. Translating gives CASSAGAGGLNEQFF.

The rearrangement joins TRBV10-2 to TRBJ1-1; no firm D call. The V gene's germline CDR1 is WSHSY and CDR2 SAAADI. Between the trimmed V and J ends, which lost 8 bases and 4 bases, there was a span of 14 bases. This CDR3 has 13 amino acids. The CDR3 loop reads CASSHVERTEAFF. CDR3 bases: TGCGCCAGCTCCCACGTGGAGCGCACTGAAGCTTTCTTT.

The J gene is TRBJ1-1, the V gene TRBV24-1; TRBD1 is a possible D gene (6 bases). This CDR3 region has 14 residues. Looked up from germline, CDR1 is KGHDR and CDR2 is SFDVKD. Trimming removed 7 bases from V and 2 bases from J, with 13 bases in between. The CDR3 sequence is CATRPGHQNTEAFF. The DNA of the CDR3 is TGTGCCACCAGACCGGGACACCAAAACACTGAAGCTTTCTTT.

CDR3 amino acids: CASSSSGMNTEAFF. CDR3 in DNA: TGTGCCAGCAGCAGCAGCGGAATGAACACTGAAGCTTTCTTT. This sequence joins TRBV11-3 and TRBJ1-1; D not resolved. Trimming took off 5 bases at V and 0 bases at J, with 10 bases between the two ends. Per germline, CDR1 SGHNT and CDR2 YENEEA. This CDR3 has 14 amino acids.

V is TRBV24-1 and J is TRBJ2-2; D unclear. Germline-derived CDR1 and CDR2 are KGHDR and SFDVKD. V dropped 4 bases and J dropped 5 bases, with 13 bases sitting between them. This CDR3 comprises 15 residues. The CDR3, as DNA: TGTGCCACCAGTGACCCACGTCGGGTAACCGGGGAGCTGTTTTTT. Residues: CATSDPRRVTGELFF.

The genes are TRBV9 and TRBJ2-2; D possibly corresponds to TRBD2 (5 bases). The CDR3 sequence is 16 residues long. Between the trimmed V and J ends, which lost 0 bases and 1 base, there was a span of 10 bases. Germline V lookup: CDR1 SGDLS, CDR2 YYNGEE. CDR3 DNA: TGTGCCAGCAGCGTAGGGCGGAGGAGGAACACCGGGGAGCTGTTTTTT. Translated, it gives CASSVGRRRNTGELFF. Full variable domain (outside the CDR3, taken from reference TRBV9 and TRBJ2-2): DSGVTQTPKHLITATGQRVTLRCSPRSGDLSVYWYQQSLDQGLQFLIQYYNGEERAKGNILERFSAQQFPDLHSELNLSSLELGDSALYFCASSVGRRRNTGELFFGEGSRLTVL.

V is TRBV5-6 and J is TRBJ1-6; possibly TRBD1 for D (6 bases). This CDR3 spans 17 amino acids. Germline CDR1 and CDR2: SGHDT and YYEEEE. V was clipped by 2 bases and J by 4 bases, with 16 bases between them. The CDR3 DNA reads as TGTGCCAGCAGCTTTAGGGGGTACAGGGCTTATAATTCACCCCTCCACTTT. This codes for CASSFRGYRAYNSPLHF.

This clone was observed a single time. The chain couples TRBV7-9 to TRBJ2-3, with 7 bases matching TRBD2. CDR1 and CDR2 (germline): SEHNR, FQNEAQ (reference sequence). The CDR3 is 17 residues long. Losses at the gene ends were 1 base for V and 1 base for J; bases not matched to a gene: 8. The CDR3 coding sequence is TGTGCCAGCAGCTTAGATCTTTGGGACTACGGCACAGATACGCAGTATTTT. This encodes CASSLDLWDYGTDTQYF.

The V call is TRBV15, the J call TRBJ1-5, with D possibly matching TRBD1 (6 bases). Germline V CDR1 and CDR2: LNHNV, YYDKDF (reference sequence). Between the trimmed V and J ends, which lost 0 bases and 7 bases, there was a span of 10 bases. The CDR3 has 14 amino acids. In DNA, the CDR3 is TGTGCCACCAGCAGAGATTCAGGGGTCCAGCCCCAGCATTTT. Amino acids: CATSRDSGVQPQHF.

The V and J genes are TRBV2 and TRBJ2-1; the D gene is possibly TRBD2 (7 bases). V lost 5 bases and J 8 bases, leaving 22 bases between the germline ends. The CDR3 runs to 16 residues. CDR1 is SNHLY and CDR2 is FYNNEI in the germline V gene. The CDR3, as DNA: TGTGCCAGCAGTCCGAGGGGGGGAGAAAGGAGTCATGAGCAGTTCTTC. Its protein is CASSPRGGERSHEQFF.

The rearrangement links TRBV7-6 to TRBJ2-2; D perhaps matches TRBD1 (6 bases). CDR1 SGHVS and CDR2 FNYEAQ come from the germline V gene. The CDR3 has 17 amino acids. V was pared by 2 bases and J by 5 bases, with 18 bases between. CDR3 sequence reads: CASSLRVGQTITGELFF. The CDR3 bases are TGTGCCAGCAGCTTAAGGGTCGGACAGACGATTACCGGGGAGCTGTTTTTT.

V is TRBV6-5 and J is TRBJ1-5, with D unresolved. The length of the CDR3 is 16 residues. The germline V gene has CDR1 MNHEY and CDR2 SVGAGI. V shed 0 bases and J shed 3 bases, with 12 bases lying between them. The CDR3 protein is CASSYSAPEANQPQHF. CDR3 DNA sequence: TGTGCCAGCAGTTACTCGGCACCTGAGGCCAATCAGCCCCAGCATTTT.

The chain recombines TRBV5-5 with TRBJ2-7; 7 bases line up with TRBD1. The V segment lost 4 bases and the J segment 5 bases; nucleotides outside the gene matches: 9. The CDR3 totals 14 residues. From germline, CDR1 is SGHKS and CDR2 YYEKEE (reference sequence). The CDR3 nucleotides are TGTGCCAGCAGCCGGCAGGGGGATGGTCACGAGCAGTACGTC. Translated, it gives CASSRQGDGHEQYV.

This chain connects TRBV19 to TRBJ2-3, with 7 bases lining up with TRBD2. Trimming at V came to 3 bases and at J to 0 bases, leaving 9 bases not matched to a gene. Germline CDR1 and CDR2: LNHDA and SQIVND (reference sequence). The CDR3 spans 17 residues. In nucleotides, the CDR3 is TGTGCCAGTAGTATGCTTTGGGCGGGAGTTAGCACAGATACGCAGTATTTT. Amino acid sequence: CASSMLWAGVSTDTQYF.

The chain recombines TRBV3-1 (or the pseudogene TRBV3-2) with TRBJ2-3; TRBD2 matches at 8 bases. V was clipped by 4 bases and J by 2 bases; unmatched bases: 5. The CDR3 length is 15 residues. CDR1 LGHDT and CDR2 YNNKEL come from the germline V gene (reference sequence). CDR3 coding DNA: TGTGCCAGCAGCCGCACTAGCGGAAACACAGATACGCAGTATTTT. This encodes CASSRTSGNTDTQYF.

The V gene is TRBV6-6, the J gene TRBJ2-2, with D perhaps matching TRBD1 (5 bases). The CDR3 is made up of 15 amino acids. Trimming took 4 bases from V and 4 from J, leaving 13 bases between them. Germline CDR1 MNHNY, CDR2 SVGAGI (reference sequence). The CDR3 DNA reads TGTGCCAGCAGTTGGCAGGGCCGGACCACCGGGGAGCTGTTTTTT. Its translation: CASSWQGRTTGELFF.